This T cell receptor (beta chain) was captured in a study of T cell responses to AZD1222 COVID-19 vaccine. Assay: immunoSEQ multiplex PCR; the TCRdb copy retains only in-frame clones and omits some. Counted here are roughly 80,000 clones, about 91% occurring once; the ten biggest clones make up 8%. Overall study findings and caveats: No repertoire was sampled before or during the peak T cell response, only after it. Reportedly, nearly half of unique spike TCRs recognized epitopes outside B.1.351/B.1.1.7 mutations. Donors, mostly white British, included more females; clonal diversity was possibly underestimated. Spike-wide coverage was observed for vaccine-associated CD4 TCRs, with dominant responses at 160-218 and 743-854.

In regard to this clone: Its matching antigen is unknown.

The TCR comes from an adult who received the AZD1222 COVID-19 vaccine. The sequenced sample was peripheral blood, obtained 28 days after the second AZD1222 dose.

The CDR3 region is CASRGTGSNTEAFF. In nucleotides, the CDR3 is TGTGCCAGCAGAGGGACAGGGAGTAACACTGAAGCTTTCTTT. The genes are TRBV6-5 and TRBJ1-1, with 9 positions matching TRBD1. The V and J ends lost 6 bases and 2 bases, in that order; junction bases with no gene match: 4. This CDR3 region has 14 residues. Germline CDR1 reads MNHEY; CDR2 reads SVGAGI.